This entry lists 10 T cell receptor beta chains sequenced from one sample in a study of metastatic and nonmetastatic thyroid tumors. None of the patients had undergone any treatment ahead of thyroid surgery. TCRdb ran MiXCR on the PCR reads. The sample lists more than 40,000 clones; more than 20% were seen once. Specimen: tumor tissue. These receptors all stem from a female donor with papillary thyroid cancer or a benign thyroid nodule (not recorded which). Some clones in this sample may be carry-over from other donors' samples.

This clone has more than one count but fewer than ten. This sequence joins TRBV6-1 and TRBJ2-7, with 12 bases fitting TRBD1. Trimming at V came to 3 bases and at J to 4 bases, leaving 10 bases not matched to a gene. This CDR3 is built from 17 residues. The germline CDR1 and CDR2 sequences are MNHNS and SASEGT. The CDR3 loop is CASSEGQGALAGYEQYF. Here the CDR3 DNA reads TGTGCCAGCAGTGAGGGACAGGGGGCCCTCGCGGGGTACGAGCAGTACTTC.

This clone was detected only a few times. The V call is TRBV6-2 or TRBV6-3, the J call TRBJ2-7; D is unresolved. The length of the CDR3 is 14 residues. Per germline, CDR1 MNHEY and CDR2 SVGEGT. The V end lost 6 bases, the J end lost 1 base, and 13 bases lay between the germline ends. This chain's CDR3 is CASRDFAPSYEQYF. The DNA for the CDR3 is TGTGCCAGCAGAGACTTCGCGCCATCCTACGAGCAGTACTTC.

There are many counts of this clone. The chain combines TRBV5-8 with TRBJ2-1; no firm D call. Germline loops: CDR1 SGHTS, CDR2 YDEGEE. The CDR3 contains 15 residues. The V and J ends lost 2 bases and 6 bases respectively, with 15 bases between them. The CDR3 loop reads CASSFKMLVLNEQFF. The DNA for the CDR3 is TGTGCCAGCAGCTTCAAGATGCTTGTTCTCAATGAGCAGTTCTTC.

This chain uses TRBV5-1 with TRBJ2-1; D call uncertain. There are 15 residues in the CDR3. Trimming took off 0 bases at V and 9 bases at J, with 16 bases between the two ends. Germline V gives CDR1 SGHRS, CDR2 YFSETQ. CDR3 residues: CASSLDGQVAVEQFF. The DNA for the CDR3 is TGCGCCAGCAGCTTGGACGGCCAGGTGGCGGTTGAGCAGTTCTTC.

The sample holds many counts of this clone. The V and J genes are TRBV11-3 and TRBJ2-7; D gene unclear. V shed 0 bases and J shed 2 bases, with 8 bases lying between them. Germline loops: CDR1 SGHNT, CDR2 YENEEA. This CDR3 contains 14 residues. The CDR3 protein is CASSLDSGTYEQYF. The CDR3 DNA sequence: TGTGCCAGCAGCTTAGATTCTGGAACCTACGAGCAGTACTTC.

The chain uses TRBV5-1 and TRBJ2-7; 8 bases map to TRBD2. Germline-derived CDR1 and CDR2 are SGHRS and YFSETQ. This CDR3 is built from 16 residues. J lost 2 bases, V lost 0 bases, and 7 bases had no gene match. DNA of the CDR3: TGCGCCAGCAGCTTGGGTCCGGGACTAGGGGCCTACGAGCAGTACTTC. The encoded protein is CASSLGPGLGAYEQYF.

This clone was counted between two and nine times. At one end the junction does not follow the germline gene, possibly because of a read error. This chain uses TRBV2 with TRBJ1-5, with D unresolved. CDR1 is SNHLY, CDR2 FYNNEI, per germline. CDR3 length: 14 amino acids. The CDR3 spells CASIEGGSNQPQHF. CDR3 DNA: TGTGCCAGCATTGAAGGCGGCAGCAATCAGCCCCAGCATTTT.

The chain employs TRBV11-1 and TRBJ1-1, with D uncertain. The CDR3 is 16 amino acids. Germline V gene lookup returns CDR1 SGHAT and CDR2 FQDESV (reference sequence). The germline V and J ends were trimmed by 3 bases and 1 base, with 15 bases remaining between them. DNA of the CDR3: TGTGCCAGCAGCTTGGGAAGCGCCTCATGGAACACTGAAGCTTTCTTT. It translates to CASSLGSASWNTEAFF. Based on the CDR3 plus reference TRBV11-1 and TRBJ1-1, the full variable domain is EAEVAQSPRYKITEKSQAVAFWCDPISGHATLYWYRQILGQGPELLVQFQDESVVDDSQLPKDRFSAERLKGVDSTLKIQPAELGDSAMYLCASSLGSASWNTEAFFGQGTRLTVV.

The chain links TRBV20-1 to TRBJ1-5; D is unresolved. Germline loops: CDR1 DFQATT, CDR2 SNEGSKA (reference sequence). There are 14 residues in the CDR3. The ends were cut back, 2 bases at V and 0 bases at J, with 8 bases in the middle. CDR3 protein: CSARTKTSNQPQHF. The CDR3 DNA sequence: TGCAGTGCTAGAACTAAGACTAGCAATCAGCCCCAGCATTTT.

The chain combines TRBV20-1 with TRBJ1-6; D is undetermined. The CDR3 spans 13 residues. Germline V gives CDR1 DFQATT, CDR2 SNEGSKA (reference sequence). Trimming left V 3 bases short and J 7 bases short, with 10 bases between. Here the CDR3 reads CSARRLPNSPLHF. In nucleotides, the CDR3 is TGCAGTGCTAGGAGACTGCCGAATTCACCCCTCCACTTT.